The 9 T cell receptor beta chains in this list originate from one sample, sequenced in a study of shared clonotypes between healthy human individuals. Some clones are missing from TCRdb's copy, which holds only in-frame ones; the method was immunoSEQ multiplex PCR. The sample holds roughly 1,500,000 clones, 95% to 99% seen once. The sequencing sample was made of naive CD4+ T cells sorted from blood. Subset of the sample: CD45RA+ positively selected. The receptors here all came from a man aged 30 to 45 in good health.

V is TRBV19 and J is TRBJ1-5; a weak D match, TRBD1 (5 bases). V shed 3 bases and J shed 3 bases, with 12 bases lying between them. The germline V gene encodes CDR1 LNHDA and CDR2 SQIVND (reference sequence). The length of the CDR3 is 15 residues. This CDR3 reads CASSIQGLANQPQHF. CDR3 DNA sequence: TGTGCCAGTAGTATTCAGGGTTTGGCCAATCAGCCCCAGCATTTT.

V usage is TRBV11-2 and J usage is TRBJ1-5; TRBD1 matches 8 bases. Trimming took 5 bases from V and 2 from J; bases not matched to a gene: 2. This CDR3 has 14 residues. Germline V lookup: CDR1 SGHAT, CDR2 FQNNGV. The CDR3 region has the DNA TGTGCCAGCAGCCAACAGGGGGGCAATCAGCCCCAGCATTTT. Amino acids: CASSQQGGNQPQHF.

The chain recombines TRBV6-5 with TRBJ2-1, with 8 bases identical to TRBD1. This CDR3 is 14 amino acids long. Germline lookup yields CDR1 MNHEY and CDR2 SVGAGI. The V gene end was trimmed by 6 bases and the J gene end by 10 bases; junction bases not matched to a gene: 11. CDR3 nucleotides: TGTGCCAGCAGAACCCCAACTGGACAGGGCGAGCAGTTCTTC. Translating gives CASRTPTGQGEQFF.

The CDR3 region is CASRDLAGHTGELFF. DNA of the CDR3: TGCGCCAGCAGGGACCTAGCGGGACACACCGGGGAGCTGTTTTTT. The chain carries TRBV10-2 and TRBJ2-2; 9 nucleotides agree with TRBD2. The CDR3 extends over 15 amino acids. The ends lost 6 bases at V and 3 bases at J; junction bases unmatched: 5. CDR1 is WSHSY and CDR2 is SAAADI in the germline V gene.

A note on this clone: A junction boundary mismatches the germline segment, possibly from a read error. The identical CDR3 is also encoded by other nucleotide sequences in the sample. V gene TRBV10-2 combines with J gene TRBJ1-5, with TRBD1 matching 7 bases. The CDR3 spans 14 residues. Per the germline V gene, CDR1 is WSHSY and CDR2 is SAAADI. CDR3: CATAGFQGDQPQHF. CDR3 nucleotide sequence: TGCGCCACCGCGGGTTTCCAGGGGGATCAGCCTCAGCATTTT.

The J gene is TRBJ2-7, the V gene TRBV21-1. TRBV21-1 represents a pseudogene. CDR3 length: 15 amino acids. CDR3 region: CASSKASPQTYEQYF. Here the CDR3 DNA reads TGTGCCAGCAGCAAAGCTTCTCCCCAAACCTACGAGCAGTACTTC.

The chain combines TRBV11-3 with TRBJ2-1; 8 nucleotides line up with TRBD2. Trimming at V came to 8 bases and at J to 5 bases, leaving 5 bases not matched to a gene. The CDR3 contains 13 residues. Germline V gives CDR1 SGHNT, CDR2 YENEEA. The CDR3 region has the DNA TGTGCCAGCGGTAGCGGGATCCACAATGAGCAGTTCTTC. It codes for CASGSGIHNEQFF.

The CDR3 loop is CASSIGHRRDEQYF. CDR3 nucleotides: TGTGCCAGTAGTATAGGACATCGGCGGGACGAGCAGTACTTC. The chain is built from TRBV19 and TRBJ2-7, with D tentatively TRBD2 (5 bases). V was shortened by 1 base and J by 5 bases, with 12 bases between the two germline ends. The length of the CDR3 is 14 residues. Germline V gene lookup returns CDR1 LNHDA and CDR2 SQIVND (reference sequence).

The chain combines TRBV28 with TRBJ2-7, with D maybe TRBD2 (5 bases). The germline V gene encodes CDR1 MDHEN and CDR2 SYDVKM. This CDR3 spans 16 amino acids. The V and J ends lost 1 base and 7 bases respectively, with 20 bases between them. The DNA of the CDR3 is TGTGCCAGCAGTTTATTCCCCCTGAATAGGAGGAAGGAGCAGTACTTC. Translating gives CASSLFPLNRRKEQYF.